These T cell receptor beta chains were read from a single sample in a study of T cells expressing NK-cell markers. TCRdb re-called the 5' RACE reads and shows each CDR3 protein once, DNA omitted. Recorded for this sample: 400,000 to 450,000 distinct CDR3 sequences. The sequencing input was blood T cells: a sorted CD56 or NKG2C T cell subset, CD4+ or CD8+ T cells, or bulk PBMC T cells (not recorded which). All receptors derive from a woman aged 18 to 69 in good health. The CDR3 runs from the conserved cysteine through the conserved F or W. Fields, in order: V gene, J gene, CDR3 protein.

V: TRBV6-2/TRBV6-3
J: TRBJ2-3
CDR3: CASWPWRGADTQYF

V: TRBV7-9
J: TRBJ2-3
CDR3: CASSLALADLTDTQYF

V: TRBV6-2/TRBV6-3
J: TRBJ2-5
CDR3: CASSRPGQVKETQYF

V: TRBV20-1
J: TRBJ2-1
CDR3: CSARLAGGFDEQFF

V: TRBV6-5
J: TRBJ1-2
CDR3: CASSLNSWSGYTF

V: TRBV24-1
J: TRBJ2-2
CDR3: CATSDPGTGVDTGELFF

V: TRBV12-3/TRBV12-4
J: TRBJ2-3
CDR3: CASSGGLNTQYF

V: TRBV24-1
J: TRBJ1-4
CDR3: CATSDSGTGGEKLFF

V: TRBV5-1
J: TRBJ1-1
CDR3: CASSGPFDTEAFF

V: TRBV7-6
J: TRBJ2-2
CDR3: CASSFLEPGQGITGELFF

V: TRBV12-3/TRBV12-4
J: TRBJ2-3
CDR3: CASSPMGDTQYF

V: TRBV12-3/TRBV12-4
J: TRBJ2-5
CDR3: CASSLWQDQETQYF

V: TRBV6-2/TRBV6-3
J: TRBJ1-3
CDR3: CASMKPGRNSGNTIYF

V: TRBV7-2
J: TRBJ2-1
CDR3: CASADGPNEQFF

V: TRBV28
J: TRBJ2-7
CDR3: CASSLRHPLGEQYF

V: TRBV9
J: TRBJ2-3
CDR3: CASSVAGGRTDTQYF

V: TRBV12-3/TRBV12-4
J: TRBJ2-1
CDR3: CASSPVKGPTNEQFF

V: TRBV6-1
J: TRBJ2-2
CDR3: CASSRLAWGGELFF

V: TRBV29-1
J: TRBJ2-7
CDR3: CSVEDLSSYEQYF

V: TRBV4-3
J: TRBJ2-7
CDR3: CASSQERWTSASYEQYF

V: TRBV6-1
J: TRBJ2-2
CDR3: CASRRGQTGELFF

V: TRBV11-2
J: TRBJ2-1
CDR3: CASSPRGGGTYNEQFF

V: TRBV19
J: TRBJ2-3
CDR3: CASSAPGTSTDTQYF

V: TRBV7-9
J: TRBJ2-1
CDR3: CASSLPYNEQFF

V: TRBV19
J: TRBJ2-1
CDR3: CASSTTGTAKYNEQFF

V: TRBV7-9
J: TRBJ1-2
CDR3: CASSLPQNLGYTF

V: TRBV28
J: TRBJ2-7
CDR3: CASSFRPDWLTYEQYF

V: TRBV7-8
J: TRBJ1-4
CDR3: CASSPKGLATNEKLFF

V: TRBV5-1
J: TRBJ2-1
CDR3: CASSVGTVGSYNEQFF

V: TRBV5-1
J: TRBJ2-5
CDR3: CASSLDLAGIETQYF

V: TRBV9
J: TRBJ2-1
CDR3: CASSLLAGGRNEQFF

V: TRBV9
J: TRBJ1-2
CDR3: CASSVGAVNGYTF

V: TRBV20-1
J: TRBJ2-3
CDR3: CSASKTGFLGSDTQYF

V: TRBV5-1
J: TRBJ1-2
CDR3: CASSQDNYGYTF

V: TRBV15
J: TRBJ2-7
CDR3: CATSRDPWGIGSAEQYF